A selection of T cell receptor beta chains follows, all from one sample in a study of shared clonotypes between healthy human individuals. Here immunoSEQ multiplex PCR was the method, and the copy in TCRdb shows in-frame clones only, minus some. The sample has about 800,000 clones, about 96% seen once. Sample: naive CD8+ T cells sorted from blood. These receptor sequences come from a young man in good health. Each CDR3 is given with its conserved first and last residue. D genes are given only for firm matches.

v_call	d_call	j_call	cdr3_nt	cdr3_aa
TRBV9	TRBD2	TRBJ2-5	TGTGCCAGCAGCTCCTATAGCGGGAGAGAGACCCAGTACTTC	CASSSYSGRETQYF
TRBV27	.	TRBJ2-7	TGTGCCAGCAGTTACAGGGTAGGGGCCTACGAGCAGTACTTC	CASSYRVGAYEQYF
TRBV29-1	.	TRBJ1-2	TGCAGCGTTGAAGATCTTAAGGCGATGTCTTACTATGGCTACACCTTC	CSVEDLKAMSYYGYTF
TRBV28	TRBD1	TRBJ2-3	TGTGCCAGCAGTTCTGGACAGGACTTCACAGATACGCAGTATTTT	CASSSGQDFTDTQYF
TRBV19	.	TRBJ2-2	TGTGCCAGTAGTCCGGCGTGGGCCGGGGAGCTGTTTTTT	CASSPAWAGELFF
TRBV7-9	.	TRBJ1-3	TGTGCCAGCAGCAAATCGTTTGAACAGGATTTCTCTGGAAACACCATATATTTT	CASSKSFEQDFSGNTIYF
TRBV7-9	.	TRBJ2-7	TGTGCCAGCAACCGGGCCGGGGAACCGCACGAGCAGTACTTC	CASNRAGEPHEQYF
TRBV6-1	TRBD1	TRBJ2-7	TGTGCCAGCAGTGATAACAGGGGGATCTCCTACGAGCAGTACTTC	CASSDNRGISYEQYF
TRBV4-1	.	TRBJ2-7	TGCGCCAGCAGCCAAGACAGGAGCTCCTACGAGCAGTACTTC	CASSQDRSSYEQYF
TRBV15	.	TRBJ1-3	TGTGCCACCAGCCCGGGCCACGGAAACACCATATATTTT	CATSPGHGNTIYF
TRBV19	.	TRBJ2-3	TGTGCCTGCCGGAGCAGCGGGCTTAGCACAGATACGCAGTATTTT	CACRSSGLSTDTQYF
TRBV27	TRBD1	TRBJ2-7	TGTGCCAGCAGTTCCACGCATGCCGGGACAGGGTTCGACGAGCAGTACTTC	CASSSTHAGTGFDEQYF